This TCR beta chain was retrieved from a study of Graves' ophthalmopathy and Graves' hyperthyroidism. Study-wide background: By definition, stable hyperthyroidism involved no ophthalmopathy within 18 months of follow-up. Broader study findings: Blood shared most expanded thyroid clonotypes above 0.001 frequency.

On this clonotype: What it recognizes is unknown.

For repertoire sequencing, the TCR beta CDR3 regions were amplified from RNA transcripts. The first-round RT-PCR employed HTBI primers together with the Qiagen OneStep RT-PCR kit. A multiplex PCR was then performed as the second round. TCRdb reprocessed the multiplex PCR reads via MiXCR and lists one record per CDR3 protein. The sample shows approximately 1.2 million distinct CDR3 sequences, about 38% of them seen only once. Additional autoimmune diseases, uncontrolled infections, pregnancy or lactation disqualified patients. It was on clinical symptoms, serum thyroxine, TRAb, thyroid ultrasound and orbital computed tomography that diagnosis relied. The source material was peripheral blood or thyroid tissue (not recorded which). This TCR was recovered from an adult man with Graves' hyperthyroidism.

The CDR3 coding sequence is TGTGCCAGCAGAAACATACAGGGGAGGCCTGAAGCTTTCTTT. Its protein product is CASRNIQGRPEAFF. The chain combines TRBV6-5 with TRBJ1-1; 7 bases match TRBD1. V dropped 6 bases and J dropped 6; count of bases not matched to a gene: 10. Germline V gene sequence: CDR1 MNHEY, CDR2 SVGAGI. This CDR3 contains 14 residues.